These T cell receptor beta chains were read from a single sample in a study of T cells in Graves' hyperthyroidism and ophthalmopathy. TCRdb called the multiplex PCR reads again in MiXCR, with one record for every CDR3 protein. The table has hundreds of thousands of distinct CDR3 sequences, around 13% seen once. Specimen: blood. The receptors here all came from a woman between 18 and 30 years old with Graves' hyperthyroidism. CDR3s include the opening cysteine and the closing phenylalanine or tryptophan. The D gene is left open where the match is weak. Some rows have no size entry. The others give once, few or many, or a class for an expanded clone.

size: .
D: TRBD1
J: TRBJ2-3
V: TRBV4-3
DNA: TGCGCCAGCAGCCGGACAGGGGGCGGTACGCAGTATTTT
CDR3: CASSRTGGGTQYF

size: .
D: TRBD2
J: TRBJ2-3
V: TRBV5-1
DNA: TGCGCCAGCAGCTTGGCCTGGCTAGCGGGATCACCTGGCACAGATACGCAGTATTTT
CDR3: CASSLAWLAGSPGTDTQYF

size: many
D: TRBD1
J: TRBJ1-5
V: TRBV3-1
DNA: TGTGCCAGCAGCCAAGCGAAACCTAGACAGGGAAAGAACCCCCAGCCCCAGCATTTT
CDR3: CASSQAKPRQGKNPQPQHF

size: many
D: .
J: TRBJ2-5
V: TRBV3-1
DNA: TGTGCCAGCAGCCAATCGGGGCAAGAGACCCAGTACTTC
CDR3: CASSQSGQETQYF

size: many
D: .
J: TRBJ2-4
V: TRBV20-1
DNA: TGCAGTGCTAGAGACCCCCAAGAAGTAGCCAAAAACATTCAGTACTTC
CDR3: CSARDPQEVAKNIQYF

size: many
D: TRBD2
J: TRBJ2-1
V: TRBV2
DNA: TGTGCCAGCGTGAGGAGGGCTAGCGGGGCGTACAATGAGCAGTTCTTC
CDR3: CASVRRASGAYNEQFF

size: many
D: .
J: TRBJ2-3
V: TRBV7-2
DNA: TGTGCCAGCAGCCCTCCGGTGGGCGGTTCGGATGGAGTTACGCAGTATTTT
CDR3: CASSPPVGGSDGVTQYF

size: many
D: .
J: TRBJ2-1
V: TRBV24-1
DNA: TGTGCCACCAGTGACCAGGGTTCTGAGCAGTTCTTC
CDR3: CATSDQGSEQFF

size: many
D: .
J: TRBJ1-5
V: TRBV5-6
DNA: TGTGCCAGCAGCTTGACCCAGGGAGCGGGCAATCAGCCCCAGCATTTT
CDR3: CASSLTQGAGNQPQHF

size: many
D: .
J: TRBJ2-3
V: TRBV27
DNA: TGTGCCAGCAGTTTCGAGTCCCACACAGATACGCAGTATTTT
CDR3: CASSFESHTDTQYF

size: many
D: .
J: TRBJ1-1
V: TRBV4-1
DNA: TGCGCCAGCAGCCTGACAGCCACGAACACTGAAGCTTTCTTT
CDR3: CASSLTATNTEAFF

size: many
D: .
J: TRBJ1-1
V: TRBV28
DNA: TGTGCCAGCAGTTTACAGGGCCCGATTTCAGAAGCTTTCTTT
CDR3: CASSLQGPISEAFF